This T cell receptor beta chain was sequenced during a study of tumor-infiltrating lymphocytes in primary liver carcinoma. Overall study: Patients diagnosed with primary liver carcinoma received treatment through surgical resection. Findings and limits, study-wide: A significantly higher top-250-clone fraction was found in tumors than in blood (p = 0.039).

The researchers obtained blood RNA from unsorted whole blood and also extracted germline DNA. Those patients suffered from chronic HBV infection and were treatment-naive. About 4 milliliters of peripheral blood were gathered ahead of the operation. TCR beta cDNA was reverse-transcribed from 450 to 500 ng of total RNA. The reaction used a constant-region primer and ProtoScript II reverse transcriptase. Investigators got TCR beta libraries out of three nested multiplex PCR rounds, done with slightly modified ARM-PCR. For approximately 11 cycles apiece, the opening two PCR rounds ran with TRBV1-TRBV30 forward primers and a C-beta reverse primer. TCRdb re-called the multiplex PCR reads through MiXCR, storing one row per CDR3 protein. The sample shows about 350,000 distinct CDR3 sequences, around 60% of them seen only once. Regarding this clonotype: The antigen remains undetermined. With a much larger clone just one base away, this may be a read error.

The CDR3 is 14 amino acids. CDR1 and CDR2 (germline): WSHSY, SAAADI. This rearrangement joins TRBV10-2 to TRBJ2-1, with 10 bases identical to TRBD2. The clonotype was recovered from a man aged 40-50 years with primary liver carcinoma and hepatitis B virus infection. Sequences were obtained from peripheral blood. The CDR3: CASTPGLASNGQFF. CDR3 DNA: TGCGCCAGCACCCCGGGACTAGCGAGCAATGGGCAGTTCTTC.